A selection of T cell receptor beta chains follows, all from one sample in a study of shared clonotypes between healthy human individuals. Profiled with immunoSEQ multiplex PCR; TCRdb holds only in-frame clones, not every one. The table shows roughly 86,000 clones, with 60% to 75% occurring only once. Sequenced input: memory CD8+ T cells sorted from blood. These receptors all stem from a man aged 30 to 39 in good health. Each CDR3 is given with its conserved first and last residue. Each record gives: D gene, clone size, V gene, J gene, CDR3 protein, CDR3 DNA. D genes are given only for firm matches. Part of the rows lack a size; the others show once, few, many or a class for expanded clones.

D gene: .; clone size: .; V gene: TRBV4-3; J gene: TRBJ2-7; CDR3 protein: CASSQEQRTYEQYF; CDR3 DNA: TGCGCCAGCAGCCAAGAACAGCGGACTTACGAGCAGTACTTC
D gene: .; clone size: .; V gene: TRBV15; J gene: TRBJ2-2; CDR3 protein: CATSRPQGKVGTGELFF; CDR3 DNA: TGTGCCACCAGCAGACCCCAGGGAAAAGTGGGCACCGGGGAGCTGTTTTTT
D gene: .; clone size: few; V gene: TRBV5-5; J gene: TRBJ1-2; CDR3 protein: CASSLVLAREGYTF; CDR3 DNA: TGTGCCAGCAGCTTGGTTCTAGCCCGGGAGGGCTACACCTTC
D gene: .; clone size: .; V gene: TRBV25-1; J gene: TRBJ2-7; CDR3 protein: CASSELLGLAGGEQYF; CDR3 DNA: TGTGCCAGCAGTGAACTCCTCGGGTTGGCAGGTGGCGAGCAGTACTTC
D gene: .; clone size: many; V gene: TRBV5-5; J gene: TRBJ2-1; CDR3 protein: CASSLGQGGEQFF; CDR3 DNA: TGTGCCAGCAGCTTGGGGCAGGGTGGTGAGCAGTTCTTC
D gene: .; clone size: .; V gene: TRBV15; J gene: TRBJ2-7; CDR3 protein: CATSTQAEREQYF; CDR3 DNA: TGTGCCACCAGCACCCAGGCCGAACGGGAGCAGTACTTC
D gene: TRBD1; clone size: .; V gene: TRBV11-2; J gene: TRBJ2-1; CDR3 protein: CASSLGVDRVLVNEQFF; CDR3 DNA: TGTGCCAGCAGCTTAGGGGTGGACAGGGTATTGGTCAATGAGCAGTTCTTC
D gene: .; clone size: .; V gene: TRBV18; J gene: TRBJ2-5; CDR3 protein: CASSRTYQETQYF; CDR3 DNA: TGTGCCAGCTCACGGACGTACCAAGAGACCCAGTACTTC
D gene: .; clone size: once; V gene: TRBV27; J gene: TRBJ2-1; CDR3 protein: CASRYRESYNEQFF; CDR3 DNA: TGTGCCAGCAGATATCGGGAATCCTACAATGAGCAGTTCTTC
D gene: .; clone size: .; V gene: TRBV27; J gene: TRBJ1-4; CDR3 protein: CASRAGGTNEKLFF; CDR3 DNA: TGTGCCAGCAGGGCGGGCGGGACTAATGAAAAACTGTTTTTT
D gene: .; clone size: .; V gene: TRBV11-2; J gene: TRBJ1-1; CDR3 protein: CASSLMPLREATEAFF; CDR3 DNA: TGTGCCAGCAGCTTAATGCCTTTACGGGAGGCTACTGAAGCTTTCTTT
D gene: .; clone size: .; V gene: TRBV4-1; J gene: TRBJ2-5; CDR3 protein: CASSQEGSRVQETQYF; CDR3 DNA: TGCGCCAGCAGCCAAGAAGGGTCTAGAGTACAAGAGACCCAGTACTTC
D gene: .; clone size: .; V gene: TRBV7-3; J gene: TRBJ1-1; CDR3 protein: CASSLTAGDTEAFF; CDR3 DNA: TGTGCCAGCAGCTTAACAGCTGGGGACACTGAAGCTTTCTTT
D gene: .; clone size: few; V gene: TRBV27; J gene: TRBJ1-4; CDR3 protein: CASSLGVFDEKLFF; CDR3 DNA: TGTGCCAGCAGTCTGGGAGTGTTTGATGAAAAACTGTTTTTT
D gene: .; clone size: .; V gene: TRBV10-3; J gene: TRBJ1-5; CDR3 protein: CAISESAGSNQPQHF; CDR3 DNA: TGTGCCATCAGTGAGTCGGCAGGTAGCAATCAGCCCCAGCATTTT
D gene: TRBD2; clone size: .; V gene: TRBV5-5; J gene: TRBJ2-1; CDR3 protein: CASSLATSGPRVYNEQFF; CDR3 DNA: TGTGCCAGCAGCTTGGCGACTAGCGGACCCCGGGTATACAATGAGCAGTTCTTC
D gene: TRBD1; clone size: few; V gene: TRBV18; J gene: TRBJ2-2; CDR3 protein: CASSPRDRKTGELFF; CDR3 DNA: TGTGCCAGCTCACCCCGGGACAGAAAGACCGGGGAGCTGTTTTTT
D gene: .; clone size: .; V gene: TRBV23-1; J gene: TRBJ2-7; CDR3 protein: CASSQVRVMAYEQYF; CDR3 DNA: TGCGCCAGCAGTCAGGTAAGGGTAATGGCCTACGAGCAGTACTTC
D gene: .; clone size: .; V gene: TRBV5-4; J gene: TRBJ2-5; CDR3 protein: CASSSKRDQETQYF; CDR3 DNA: TGTGCCAGCAGCTCCAAGCGGGACCAAGAGACCCAGTACTTC
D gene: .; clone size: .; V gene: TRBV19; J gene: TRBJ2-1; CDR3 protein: CASSPNLYNEQFF; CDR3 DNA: TGTGCCAGTAGTCCCAATTTATACAATGAGCAGTTCTTC
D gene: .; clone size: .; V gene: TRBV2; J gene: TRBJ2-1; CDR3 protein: CASSYTTGEQFF; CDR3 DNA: TGTGCCAGCAGTTACACAACGGGTGAGCAGTTCTTC
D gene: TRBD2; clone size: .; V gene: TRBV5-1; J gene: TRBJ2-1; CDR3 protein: CASSWTSGTLGNEQFF; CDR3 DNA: TGCGCCAGCAGCTGGACTAGCGGGACATTGGGAAATGAGCAGTTCTTC
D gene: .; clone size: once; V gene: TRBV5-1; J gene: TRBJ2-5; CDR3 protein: CASSPEGTPDKGQYF; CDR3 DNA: TGCGCCAGCAGCCCCGAAGGGACCCCTGACAAGGGCCAGTACTTC
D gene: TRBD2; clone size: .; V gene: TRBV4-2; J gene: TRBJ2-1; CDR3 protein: CASSQGVAGEVGEQFF; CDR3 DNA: TGTGCCAGCAGCCAAGGGGTAGCGGGAGAGGTCGGTGAGCAGTTCTTC
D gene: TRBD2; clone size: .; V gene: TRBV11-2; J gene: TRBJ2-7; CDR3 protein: CASSTGLAGAEQYF; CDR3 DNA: TGTGCCAGCAGCACGGGACTAGCGGGAGCCGAGCAGTACTTC
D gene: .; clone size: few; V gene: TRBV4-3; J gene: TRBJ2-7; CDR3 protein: CASSQADRMGYEQYF; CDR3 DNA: TGCGCCAGCAGCCAAGCCGATCGAATGGGGTACGAGCAGTACTTC
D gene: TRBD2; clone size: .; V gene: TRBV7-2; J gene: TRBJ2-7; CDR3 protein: CASSLTSGSYEQYF; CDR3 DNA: TGTGCCAGCAGCTTGACTAGCGGGTCCTACGAGCAGTACTTC
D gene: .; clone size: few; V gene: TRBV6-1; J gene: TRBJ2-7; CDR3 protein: CATLDTDSYEQYF; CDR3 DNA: TGTGCCACCCTCGACACAGACTCCTACGAGCAGTACTTC
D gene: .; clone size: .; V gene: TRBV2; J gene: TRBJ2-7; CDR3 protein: CASSRDLDYEQYF; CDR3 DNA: TGTGCCAGCAGCCGGGACCTCGACTACGAGCAGTACTTC
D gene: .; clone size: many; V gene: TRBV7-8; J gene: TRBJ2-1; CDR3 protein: CASSLGHSYYNEQFF; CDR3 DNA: TGTGCCAGCAGCTTAGGTCATTCATACTACAATGAGCAGTTCTTC
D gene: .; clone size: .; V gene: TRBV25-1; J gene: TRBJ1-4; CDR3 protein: CASSDSGQFATNEKLFF; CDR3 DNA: TGTGCCAGCAGTGATTCAGGACAGTTTGCAACTAATGAAAAACTGTTTTTT
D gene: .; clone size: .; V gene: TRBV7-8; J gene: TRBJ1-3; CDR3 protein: CASSRDRRSGNTIYF; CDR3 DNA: TGTGCCAGCAGCCGGGACCGACGCTCTGGAAACACCATATATTTT
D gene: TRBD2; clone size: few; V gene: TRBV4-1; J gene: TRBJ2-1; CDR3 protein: CASSQGPGTSFLGEQFF; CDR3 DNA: TGCGCCAGCAGCCAAGGTCCCGGGACTAGCTTCTTGGGTGAGCAGTTCTTC
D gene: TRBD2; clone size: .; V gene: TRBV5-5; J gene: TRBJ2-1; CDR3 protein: CASSPLTSGLYNEQFF; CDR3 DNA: TGTGCCAGCAGCCCGTTGACTAGCGGCCTGTACAATGAGCAGTTCTTC
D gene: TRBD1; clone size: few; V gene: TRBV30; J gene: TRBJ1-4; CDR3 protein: CAWSPITIGTGEDWNEKLFF; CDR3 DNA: TGTGCCTGGAGTCCCATTACCATCGGGACAGGGGAGGATTGGAATGAAAAACTGTTTTTT